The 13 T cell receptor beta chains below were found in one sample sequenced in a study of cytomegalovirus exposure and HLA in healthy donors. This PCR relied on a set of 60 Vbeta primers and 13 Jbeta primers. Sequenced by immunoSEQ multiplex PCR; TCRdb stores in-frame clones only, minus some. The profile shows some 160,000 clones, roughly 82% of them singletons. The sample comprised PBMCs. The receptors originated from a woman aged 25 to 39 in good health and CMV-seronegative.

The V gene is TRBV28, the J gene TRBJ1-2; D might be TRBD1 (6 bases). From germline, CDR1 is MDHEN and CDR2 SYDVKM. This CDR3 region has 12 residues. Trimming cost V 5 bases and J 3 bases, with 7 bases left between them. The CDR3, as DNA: TGTGCCAGCAGTACAGGGTACTATGGCTACACCTTC. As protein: CASSTGYYGYTF.

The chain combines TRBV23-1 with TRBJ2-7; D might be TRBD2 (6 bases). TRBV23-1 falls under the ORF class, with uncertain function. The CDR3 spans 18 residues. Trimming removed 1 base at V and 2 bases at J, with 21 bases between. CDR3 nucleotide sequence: TGCGCCAGCAGTCAATGGAGGGAGATCCCCTCTGTACCCTACGAGCAGTACTTC. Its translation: CASSQWREIPSVPYEQYF.

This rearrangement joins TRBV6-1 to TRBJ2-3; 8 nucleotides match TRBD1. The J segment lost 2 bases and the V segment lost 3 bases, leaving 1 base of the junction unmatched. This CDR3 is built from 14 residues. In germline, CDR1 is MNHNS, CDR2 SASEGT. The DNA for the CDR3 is TGTGCCAGCAGTGAGGGACAGGTCACAGATACGCAGTATTTT. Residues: CASSEGQVTDTQYF.

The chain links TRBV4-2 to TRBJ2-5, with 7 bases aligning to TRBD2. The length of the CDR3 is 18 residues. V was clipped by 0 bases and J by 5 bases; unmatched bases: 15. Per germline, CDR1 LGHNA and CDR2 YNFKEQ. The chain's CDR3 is CASSQERRAGAARETQYF. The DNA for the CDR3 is TGTGCCAGCAGCCAAGAACGGAGGGCGGGAGCGGCGAGGGAGACCCAGTACTTC.

The CDR3 loop is CASSFRGYTEAFF. CDR3 sequence (DNA): TGTGCCAGCAGTTTTAGAGGGTACACTGAAGCTTTCTTT. The chain has TRBV28 and TRBJ1-1; D call uncertain. The CDR3 runs to 13 residues. Trimming took 3 bases from V and 3 from J, leaving 8 bases between them. Germline assignment: CDR1 MDHEN and CDR2 SYDVKM.

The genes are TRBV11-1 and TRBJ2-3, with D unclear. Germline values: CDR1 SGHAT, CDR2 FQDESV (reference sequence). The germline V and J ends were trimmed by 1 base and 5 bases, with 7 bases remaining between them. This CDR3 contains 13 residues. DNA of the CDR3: TGTGCCAGCAGCTTAGTTACGGGAGATACGCAGTATTTT. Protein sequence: CASSLVTGDTQYF.

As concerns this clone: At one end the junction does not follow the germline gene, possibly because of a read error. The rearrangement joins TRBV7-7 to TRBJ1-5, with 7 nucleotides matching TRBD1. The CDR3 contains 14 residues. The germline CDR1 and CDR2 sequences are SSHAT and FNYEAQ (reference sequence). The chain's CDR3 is CASSRTTGQQPQHF. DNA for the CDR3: TGTGCTAGCAGCCGTACGACAGGGCAGCAGCCCCAGCATTTT. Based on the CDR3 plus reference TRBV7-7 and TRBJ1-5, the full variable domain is GAGVSQSPRYKVTKRGQDVTLRCDPISSHATLYWYQQALGQGPEFLTYFNYEAQPDKSGLPSDRFSAERPEGSISTLTIQRTEQRDSAMYRCASSRTTGQQPQHFGDGTRLSIL.

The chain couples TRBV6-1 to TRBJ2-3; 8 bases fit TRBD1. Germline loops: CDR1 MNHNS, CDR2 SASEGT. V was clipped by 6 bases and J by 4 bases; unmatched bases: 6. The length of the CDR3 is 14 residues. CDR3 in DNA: TGTGCCAGCAGGCGCGCACAGGGGGCAGATACGCAGTATTTT. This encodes CASRRAQGADTQYF.

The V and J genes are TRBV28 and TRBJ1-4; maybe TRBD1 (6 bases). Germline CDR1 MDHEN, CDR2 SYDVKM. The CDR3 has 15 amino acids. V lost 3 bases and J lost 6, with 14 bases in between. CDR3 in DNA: TGTGCCAGCAGTTTCCCCCGGTCAGGGGATGAAAAACTGTTTTTT. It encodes CASSFPRSGDEKLFF. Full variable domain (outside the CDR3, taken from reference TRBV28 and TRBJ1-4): DVKVTQSSRYLVKRTGEKVFLECVQDMDHENMFWYRQDPGLGLRLIYFSYDVKMKEKGDIPEGYSVSREKKERFSLILESASTNQTSMYLCASSFPRSGDEKLFFGSGTQLSVL.

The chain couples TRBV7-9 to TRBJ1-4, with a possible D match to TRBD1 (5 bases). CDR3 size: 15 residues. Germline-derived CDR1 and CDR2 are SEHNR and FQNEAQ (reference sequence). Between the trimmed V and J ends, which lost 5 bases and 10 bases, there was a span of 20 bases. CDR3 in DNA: TGTGCCAGCAGCGAGTGGGGACTAACGTCAGGAAAACTGTTTTTT. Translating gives CASSEWGLTSGKLFF.

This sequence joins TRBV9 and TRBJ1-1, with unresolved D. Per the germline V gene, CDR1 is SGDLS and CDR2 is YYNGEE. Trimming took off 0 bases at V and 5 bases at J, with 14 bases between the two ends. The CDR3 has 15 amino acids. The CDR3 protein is CASSVGLGLSTEAFF. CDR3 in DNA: TGTGCCAGCAGCGTAGGCCTGGGCCTTTCGACTGAAGCTTTCTTT.

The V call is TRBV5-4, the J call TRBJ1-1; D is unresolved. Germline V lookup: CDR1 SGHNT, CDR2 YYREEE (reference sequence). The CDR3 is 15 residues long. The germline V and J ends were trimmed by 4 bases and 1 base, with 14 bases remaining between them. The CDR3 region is CASSGSLGENTEAFF. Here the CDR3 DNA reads TGTGCCAGCAGCGGATCCTTGGGAGAGAACACTGAAGCTTTCTTT.

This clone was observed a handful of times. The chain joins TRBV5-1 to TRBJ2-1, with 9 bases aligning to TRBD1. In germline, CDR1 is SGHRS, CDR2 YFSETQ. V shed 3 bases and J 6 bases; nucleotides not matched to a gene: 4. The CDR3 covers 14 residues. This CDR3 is CASSSRDRVNEQFF. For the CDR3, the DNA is TGCGCCAGCAGCTCCCGGGACAGGGTCAATGAGCAGTTCTTC.